The clone carrying this T cell receptor (beta chain) has just one count. What it recognizes is unknown. This entry comes from a study of cytomegalovirus exposure and HLA in healthy donors. CDR1 is SGHTA and CDR2 is FQGNSA in the germline V gene. CDR3 length: 14 residues. With 4 bases clipped from V and 9 bases from J, the junction kept 9 bases outside the gene matches. Study outcomes and limitations: About 150 TCR beta chains were listed as cytomegalovirus-associated. Subsequent analysis showed first-cohort TCR clusters tending to co-occur in about 110 validation repertoires.

Sequencing used immunoSEQ multiplex PCR; TCRdb keeps in-frame clones, though not all of them. This sample carries hundreds of thousands of clones, less than 95% of them seen once, and the ten largest clones take around 3.3%. The clonotype originates from a woman aged 25-40 years in good health and CMV-seronegative. Sequenced material: PBMCs. The chain couples TRBV7-2 to TRBJ2-1; TRBD2 matches at 7 bases. This CDR3 is CASSYAGRAGEQFF. For the CDR3, the DNA is TGTGCCAGCAGCTACGCAGGGAGGGCCGGTGAGCAGTTCTTC.